The following is a T cell receptor beta chain sequence with its context. The antigen remains unidentified. This sample was included in a study of T cell clusters in autoimmune cytopenias. Study background: A median age of around 59 years and mean of approximately 55 years characterized healthy donor controls. Study conclusions and caveats: TRB repertoire shifts in secondary cytopenia and chronic lymphocytic leukemia mostly reflected lymphoma, not autoimmunity.

TRB amplification used approximately 250 ng of peripheral blood genomic DNA. TRB was amplified by touch-down multiplex PCR, primer pools A and B combined. TCRdb re-called the multiplex PCR reads, yielding one record per CDR3 amino acid sequence without DNA. This sample contains 6,900 or so distinct CDR3 sequences. The same sample was also used in a study of T cell repertoires in aging, cancer and after chemotherapy. Turning to that study: Compared with age-matched healthy donors, untreated hematological or solid cancer patients showed higher blood TCR clonality.

The receptor's source is a human donor in good health. What was sequenced was peripheral blood.

CDR3 protein: CASSEPATGNQPQHF. The chain is built from TRBV6-1 and TRBJ1-5; TCRdb proposes TRBD1, but this gene call is untestable without DNA. CDR3 length: 15 amino acids. Germline V gene lookup returns CDR1 MNHNS and CDR2 SASEGT.